This T cell receptor beta chain was recorded in a study of CD8 T cell repertoires and HIV-1 epitope variants. Whole-study context: Separate wells received one of Twenty-five Gag or Nef variant peptides. Epitopes were three Gag families plus Nef HW9 and YT9. Autologous T cell-negative cells served as antigen-presenting cells in equal numbers.

This clone was seen a handful of times. Its antigen is still unknown. Using immunoSEQ multiplex PCR, the repertoire was profiled, and TCRdb retains in-frame clones only, with some absent. The sample has 3,000 to 4,500 clones, approximately 70% seen once; the top ten hold roughly 48%. The CDR3 has 16 amino acids. The V gene end was trimmed by 1 base and the J gene end by 2 bases; junction bases not matched to a gene: 6. CDR1 and CDR2 (germline): KGHSH, LQKENI. The TCR comes from a male donor with HIV. Sequences were obtained from cultured CD8+ T cells derived from PBMCs. The rearrangement uses TRBV18 and TRBJ2-3, with 7 positions matching TRBD1. This CDR3 is CASSPLGGSTTDTQYF. The CDR3 nucleotides read TGTGCCAGCTCACCACTAGGGGGCAGTACCACAGATACGCAGTATTTT.